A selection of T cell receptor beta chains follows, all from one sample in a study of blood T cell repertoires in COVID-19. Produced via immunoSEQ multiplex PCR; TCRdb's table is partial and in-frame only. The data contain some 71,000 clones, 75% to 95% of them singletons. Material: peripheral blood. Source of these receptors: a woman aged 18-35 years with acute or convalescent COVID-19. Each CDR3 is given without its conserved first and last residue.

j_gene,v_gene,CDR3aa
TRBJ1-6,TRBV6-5,ASSRLPGGNSPLH
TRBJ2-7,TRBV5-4,ASSLGSSYEQY
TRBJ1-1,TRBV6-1,ASSEASTGNTEAF
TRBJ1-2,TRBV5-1,ASSLSGSRNYGYT
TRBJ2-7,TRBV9,ASSVAPGTTYEQY
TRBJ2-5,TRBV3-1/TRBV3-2,ASSRGPGKRETQY
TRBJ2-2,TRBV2,ASSEASTNTGELF
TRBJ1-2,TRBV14,ASSPGQESGYT
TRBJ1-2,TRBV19,ASSPTGFGYT
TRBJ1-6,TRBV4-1,ASRDRTGYNSPLH
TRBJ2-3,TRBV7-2,ASSLIGQRDTQY
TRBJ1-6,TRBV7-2,ASSLQAFSSYNSPLH
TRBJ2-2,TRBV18,ASSGTANTGELF
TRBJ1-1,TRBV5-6,ASSWGLMNTEAF
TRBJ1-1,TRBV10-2,ASSFRETEAF
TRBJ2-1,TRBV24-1,ATSDWAGQYNEQF
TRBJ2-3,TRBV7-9,ASSLAREIGDTQY
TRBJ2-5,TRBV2,ASRPRLAEGGETQY
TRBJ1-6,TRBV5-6,ASSLTGTSYNSPLH
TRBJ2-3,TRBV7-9,ASSLGAGGSDTQY
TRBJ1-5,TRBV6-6,ASSYLDISNQPQH
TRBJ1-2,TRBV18,ASNDRGLYGYT
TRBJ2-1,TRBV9,ASSAGTSNADEQF
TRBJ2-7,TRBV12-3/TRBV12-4,ASSLGRQEQY
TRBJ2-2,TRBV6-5,ASSYRTSGTGELF
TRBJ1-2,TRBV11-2,ASSPELSTNYGYT
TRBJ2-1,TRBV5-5,ASSFRGQGNNEQF
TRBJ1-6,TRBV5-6,ASSLRNSPLH
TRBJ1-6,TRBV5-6,ASSQGIPAPLH
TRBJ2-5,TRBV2,ASSELVGGQETQY
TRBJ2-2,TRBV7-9,ASSLMSGRRPGELF
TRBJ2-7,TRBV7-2,ASSSIAGGRGYEQY
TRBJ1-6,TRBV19,ASSIGTGDYNSPLH
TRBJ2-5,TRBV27,ASSLWANQETQY
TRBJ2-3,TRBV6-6,ASSYLDTQY
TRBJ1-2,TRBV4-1,ASSQGIYGYT
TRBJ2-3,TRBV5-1,ASRPTTSTDTQY
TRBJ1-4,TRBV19,ASSPGQGANEKLF
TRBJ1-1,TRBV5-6,ASSSRDIMGAEAF
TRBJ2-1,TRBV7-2,ASSLVNYNEQF
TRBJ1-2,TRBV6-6,ASSYDRGHGYGYT
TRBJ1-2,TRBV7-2,ASSLDRIGYT
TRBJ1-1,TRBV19,ASSIAQGRNTEAF
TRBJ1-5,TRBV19,ASSIGVGEYSNQPQH
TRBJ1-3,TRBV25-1,ASSESTYSDFSGNTIY
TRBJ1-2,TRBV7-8,ASSPQGTKANYGYT
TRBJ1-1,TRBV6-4,ASKEGPSSMNTEAF
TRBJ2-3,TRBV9,ASSEQGLLSTDTQY
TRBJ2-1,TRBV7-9,ASSDSSGGAGNEQF
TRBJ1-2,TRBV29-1,SVATGALYGYT
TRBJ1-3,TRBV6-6,ASSYSGGSGDTIY
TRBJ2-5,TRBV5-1,ASSRGGETQY
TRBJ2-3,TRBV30,AWSARGGRSTDTQY
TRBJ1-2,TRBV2,ASSDRVDSHGYT
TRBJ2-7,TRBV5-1,ASSAGISSYEQY
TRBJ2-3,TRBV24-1,ATSDGSGGDTQY
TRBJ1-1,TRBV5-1,ASSLRVGANTEAF